A selection of T cell receptor beta chains follows, all from one sample in a study of OX40 agonist ivuxolimab in advanced cancers. Clones were sequenced by immunoSEQ multiplex PCR, and TCRdb holds only the in-frame ones, with some missing. This sample carries 25,000 to 35,000 clones, around 76% of them seen once, and the ten largest clones take about a fifth. Here the sequenced sample was CD4+ or CD8+ T cells sorted from blood, taken in a trial of the OX40 agonist ivuxolimab. The source of these receptors is an adult with an advanced solid tumor such as melanoma, head and neck, liver or kidney cancer. Each CDR3 is given with its conserved first and last residue. The order of the fields is clone size, CDR3 length, J gene, D gene, V gene, CDR3 DNA, CDR3 protein. A D gene is named only where the DNA matches it firmly. Some rows have no size entry. The others give once, few or many, or a class for an expanded clone.

>few|14|TRBJ2-7|TRBD1|TRBV2
TGTGCCTTCTTGTCCCGGGACAGGGCAAACGAGCAGTACTTC
CAFLSRDRANEQYF
>few|16|TRBJ2-1|TRBD2|TRBV7-2
TGTGCCAGCAGCCTGCGGGAGACCAACTCCTACAATGAGCAGTTCTTC
CASSLRETNSYNEQFF
>once|14|TRBJ1-5|NA|TRBV28
TGTGCCAGCAGTTTATCCCCTAGCAATCAGCCCCAGCATTTT
CASSLSPSNQPQHF
>NA|12|TRBJ2-2|NA|TRBV29-1
TGCAGCGTTCCAGGGTATGACGGGGAGCTGTTTTTT
CSVPGYDGELFF
>NA|16|TRBJ2-2|TRBD2|TRBV6-5
TGTGCCAGCAGTTACGCTAGCGGGGTTACGACCGGGGAGCTGTTTTTT
CASSYASGVTTGELFF
>NA|13|TRBJ2-5|TRBD2|TRBV6-6
TGTGCCAGCAGTTTTTGGGGGGGGGAGACCCAGTACTTC
CASSFWGGETQYF
>NA|21|TRBJ2-1|TRBD2|TRBV7-2
TGTGCCAGCAGCTTAGCTGCTGGTAGCGGGAGGGGCCGGTGGTCCTACAATGAGCAGTTCTTC
CASSLAAGSGRGRWSYNEQFF
>NA|13|TRBJ1-1|NA|TRBV27
TGTGCCAGCAGTACAGGAGGCTCCCCTGAAGCTTTCTTT
CASSTGGSPEAFF
>NA|12|TRBJ2-7|NA|TRBV7-3
TGTGCCAGCAGCTTAGGAGGGGGCGAGCAGTACTTC
CASSLGGGEQYF
>NA|12|TRBJ2-7|NA|TRBV5-5
TGTGCCAGCAGCCAGGACAGTTACGAGCAGTACTTC
CASSQDSYEQYF
>NA|16|TRBJ2-2|NA|TRBV4-1
TGCGCCAGCAGCCCTCGGGGGGCAGGGGACACCGGGGAGCTGTTTTTT
CASSPRGAGDTGELFF